The 28 T cell receptor beta chains below were found in one sample sequenced in a study of blood T cell repertoires in COVID-19. The method was immunoSEQ multiplex PCR; TCRdb's version includes in-frame clones alone and lacks a portion of them. The table records fewer than 400,000 clones, less than 85% of them present only once. Sequenced: PBMCs or T cells enriched from blood (not recorded which). The receptors come from a woman in her thirties who had been exposed to COVID-19.

The chain employs TRBV7-2 and TRBJ2-7; D remains unclear. The ends were cut back, 5 bases at V and 0 bases at J, with 2 bases in the middle. The CDR3 sequence is 11 residues long. Germline V gene lookup returns CDR1 SGHTA and CDR2 FQGNSA. As DNA, the CDR3 is TGTGCCAGCAGCCACTCCTACGAGCAGTACTTC. This codes for CASSHSYEQYF.

V is TRBV28 and J is TRBJ1-1, with D unclear. V was cut by 7 bases and J by 7 bases, with 10 bases left in between. Looked up from germline, CDR1 is MDHEN and CDR2 is SYDVKM. This CDR3 region has 11 residues. CDR3 DNA sequence: TGTGCCAGCATCTCACGGGTTGAAGCTTTCTTT. This codes for CASISRVEAFF. The variable domain in full, completed from reference TRBV28 and TRBJ1-1, reads DVKVTQSSRYLVKRTGEKVFLECVQDMDHENMFWYRQDPGLGLRLIYFSYDVKMKEKGDIPEGYSVSREKKERFSLILESASTNQTSMYLCASISRVEAFFGQGTRLTVV.

V usage is TRBV28 and J usage is TRBJ2-1; possible D gene TRBD1, 6 bases. The CDR3 runs to 16 residues. CDR1 and CDR2 from the germline V gene are MDHEN and SYDVKM. Trimming cost V 7 bases and J 6 bases, with 22 bases left between them. The CDR3 DNA reads as TGTGCCAGCAAGTTTGGAGTCTGGGGGCTGGGCAATGAGCAGTTCTTC. Amino acids: CASKFGVWGLGNEQFF.

The chain links TRBV27 to TRBJ2-5, with TRBD2 identical over 10 bases. The CDR3 has 16 amino acids. Germline V lookup: CDR1 MNHEY, CDR2 SMNVEV (reference sequence). V lost 3 bases, J lost 2 bases, and 6 bases stayed unmatched. CDR3 amino acids: CASSFSSGRGQETQYF. CDR3 sequence (DNA): TGTGCCAGCAGTTTTTCCAGCGGGAGGGGTCAAGAGACCCAGTACTTC.

The genes are TRBV6-1 and TRBJ1-1; D perhaps matches TRBD1 (5 bases). CDR1 MNHNS and CDR2 SASEGT come from the germline V gene. V lost 2 bases and J 1 base, leaving 11 bases between the germline ends. This CDR3 spans 15 amino acids. The CDR3 loop is CASSESSGSNTEAFF. The DNA of the CDR3 is TGTGCCAGCAGTGAATCTTCAGGGTCGAACACTGAAGCTTTCTTT.

The V call is TRBV24-1, the J call TRBJ1-1; 7 bases fit TRBD1. Per germline, CDR1 KGHDR and CDR2 SFDVKD. V shed 4 bases, J shed 7 bases, and the junction held 5 bases outside the gene matches. The CDR3 is 13 residues long. The CDR3 DNA reads TGTGCCACCAGTGACCAGGACAGGAGTGAAGCTTTCTTT. This translates into CATSDQDRSEAFF.

The chain employs TRBV14 and TRBJ1-3; 9 bases fit TRBD1. The CDR3 has 15 amino acids. Trimming cost V 4 bases and J 3 bases; bases outside gene matches: 4. Germline CDR1 reads SGHDN; CDR2 reads FVKESK. CDR3 bases: TGTGCCAGCAGCCCCCGGACAGGGGATGGAAACACCATATATTTT. The encoded protein is CASSPRTGDGNTIYF.

In its sample, this clone was seen once. V usage is TRBV3-1 (or the pseudogene TRBV3-2) and J usage is TRBJ2-2; TRBD2 matches at 13 bases. With 4 bases clipped from V and 9 bases from J, the junction kept 11 bases outside the gene matches. The CDR3 is 17 amino acids. CDR1 is LGHDT and CDR2 is YNNKEL in the germline V gene (reference sequence). This CDR3 reads CASSRFGLAGAHRELFF. The CDR3 DNA follows: TGTGCCAGCAGCCGCTTTGGACTAGCGGGGGCCCACCGGGAGCTGTTTTTT.

The J gene is TRBJ2-1, the V gene TRBV9; TRBD2 agrees at 9 bases. Germline V CDR1 and CDR2: SGDLS, YYNGEE. The CDR3 totals 16 residues. After removal of 4 bases from V and 8 bases from J, the junction contained 13 bases not matched to a gene. In DNA form, the CDR3 reads TGTGCCAGCAGCCCCCGTATTGTAGCGGGGGTGGATGAGCAGTTCTTC. Translation: CASSPRIVAGVDEQFF.

V gene TRBV28 combines with J gene TRBJ2-3, with TRBD2 matching over 9 bases. The CDR3 contains 16 residues. Germline V CDR1 and CDR2: MDHEN, SYDVKM. Unmatched junction bases numbered 3, after V lost 2 bases and J lost 0 bases. The DNA for the CDR3 is TGTGCCAGCAGTTTAGCGGGAGGGTCGAGCACAGATACGCAGTATTTT. Its protein is CASSLAGGSSTDTQYF.

This chain joins TRBV1 and TRBJ2-3; no DNA check was done on the table's D call, TRBD2. TRBV1 is a pseudogene. CDR3 length equals 22 residues. DNA for the CDR3: TGCACCAGCAGCCAAGACCCCGGGACTAGCGACAAAGAGGGGTTCCGTGTAGATACGCAGTATTTT. Protein product: CTSSQDPGTSDKEGFRVDTQYF.

This chain links TRBV5-1 with TRBJ2-2; TRBD1 matches 9 bases. The CDR3 has 15 amino acids. The germline gives CDR1 SGHRS, CDR2 YFSETQ. J lost 4 bases, V lost 4 bases, and 5 bases had no gene match. Here the CDR3 reads CASSTGGLGTGELFF. Here the CDR3 DNA reads TGCGCCAGCAGCACAGGGGGCCTAGGCACCGGGGAGCTGTTTTTT.

The rearrangement links TRBV12-3 or TRBV12-4 to TRBJ1-2; D is possibly TRBD1 (6 bases). The V end was cut by 8 bases, the J end by 6 bases, with 16 bases between. This CDR3 is built from 13 residues. CDR3 nucleotide sequence: TGTGCCAGCTGTATAACCCAGGGGAATGGCTACACCTTC. This sequence encodes CASCITQGNGYTF.

A remark on this clone: The same CDR3 is also encoded by other DNA sequences in this sample. This chain joins TRBV5-1 and TRBJ2-7; D perhaps matches TRBD2 (5 bases). Germline loops: CDR1 SGHRS, CDR2 YFSETQ. This CDR3 is built from 12 residues. The V end lost 3 bases, the J end lost 3 bases, and 7 bases lay between the germline ends. The CDR3: CASSSEGYEQYF. CDR3 nucleotides: TGCGCCAGCAGCTCTGAGGGCTACGAGCAGTACTTC.

The gene calls are TRBV28 and TRBJ1-6, with D perhaps TRBD1 (6 bases). Looked up from germline, CDR1 is MDHEN and CDR2 is SYDVKM. The CDR3 covers 12 residues. Trimming stripped 5 bases from V and 14 bases from J, with 13 bases between. CDR3 loop: CASSLGTKTLHF. The CDR3 DNA is TGTGCCAGCAGTCTCGGGACAAAAACCCTCCACTTT.

This clone was seen only a few times. V is TRBV6-2 or TRBV6-3 and J is TRBJ1-5; perhaps TRBD1 as D (5 bases). The germline CDR1 and CDR2 sequences are MNHEY and SVGEGT. This CDR3 comprises 19 residues. V was pared by 7 bases and J by 2 bases, with 27 bases between. CDR3 DNA sequence: TGTGCCAGCACCCCGGCCTCGACCCGGGGGGGTCTGGGCAATCAGCCCCAGCATTTT. Amino acid sequence: CASTPASTRGGLGNQPQHF.

The gene calls are TRBV5-6 and TRBJ1-4, with D perhaps matching TRBD1 (5 bases). This CDR3 is 16 amino acids long. Per the germline V gene, CDR1 is SGHDT and CDR2 is YYEEEE. Trimming pared 4 bases from V and 0 bases from J, leaving 13 bases between. In DNA form, the CDR3 reads TGTGCCAGCAGCACCTTGGACATTTCAACTAATGAAAAACTGTTTTTT. It yields the protein CASSTLDISTNEKLFF.

J is TRBJ1-6 and V is TRBV27; 8 nucleotides match TRBD1. The CDR3 covers 15 residues. Germline CDR1 is MNHEY and CDR2 is SMNVEV (reference sequence). After removal of 3 bases from V and 8 bases from J, the junction contained 6 bases not matched to a gene. The CDR3 protein is CASSLETGGYSPLHF. CDR3 nucleotide sequence: TGTGCCAGCAGTTTGGAAACAGGGGGTTATTCACCCCTCCACTTT.

This clone is a singleton in its sample. The chain has TRBV7-9 and TRBJ1-2, with D perhaps matching TRBD1 (5 bases). Germline CDR1 reads SEHNR; CDR2 reads FQNEAQ (reference sequence). The CDR3 loop spans 14 amino acids. With 1 base removed from V and 2 bases from J, the gap between germline ends came to 8 bases. Here the CDR3 DNA reads TGTGCCAGCAGCTTAGTAGCAGGGAACTATGGCTACACCTTC. Residues: CASSLVAGNYGYTF.

This chain joins TRBV9 and TRBJ2-3; D is perhaps TRBD2 (6 bases). The CDR3 consists of 15 residues. Germline V CDR1 and CDR2: SGDLS, YYNGEE. Trimming removed 0 bases at V and 3 bases at J, with 11 bases between. CDR3 sequence (DNA): TGTGCCAGCAGCGTAGCCGGGACTGGAACAGATACGCAGTATTTT. Protein: CASSVAGTGTDTQYF.

This clone appeared a single time. This rearrangement joins TRBV28 to TRBJ2-1, with D unresolved. This CDR3 contains 15 residues. Germline V lookup: CDR1 MDHEN, CDR2 SYDVKM. V shed 4 bases and J shed 8 bases, with 18 bases lying between them. Here the CDR3 reads CASSSAAPPEDEQFF. Written as DNA, the CDR3 is TGTGCCAGCAGTTCGGCGGCACCCCCAGAAGATGAGCAGTTCTTC.

The chain is built from TRBV19 and TRBJ2-3; 14 bases map to TRBD2. CDR3 length: 18 amino acids. The germline gives CDR1 LNHDA, CDR2 SQIVND (reference sequence). After removal of 5 bases from V and 0 bases from J, the junction contained 7 bases not matched to a gene. The CDR3 sequence: CASSGWTSGGTSTDTQYF. The CDR3 coding sequence is TGTGCCAGTAGTGGATGGACTAGCGGGGGGACTAGCACAGATACGCAGTATTTT.

This CDR3 is CASMSRLTINYEQYF. The CDR3 nucleotides are TGTGCCAGCATGTCCAGACTAACGATAAACTACGAGCAGTACTTC. The rearrangement links TRBV5-6 to TRBJ2-7; a weak D match, TRBD2 (5 bases). The CDR3 runs 15 residues. V lost 6 bases to trimming and J lost 3 bases, with 19 bases between them. Germline V gene sequence: CDR1 SGHDT, CDR2 YYEEEE.

The chain is built from TRBV11-2 and TRBJ2-1, with 7 bases identical to TRBD2. The CDR3 covers 16 residues. The V gene's germline CDR1 is SGHAT and CDR2 FQNNGV. The junction had 16 bases not matched to a gene; V was cut back by 5 bases and J by 9 bases. CDR3 region: CASSQKGGLGTTEQFF. Written as DNA, the CDR3 is TGTGCCAGCAGCCAAAAAGGAGGACTAGGAACTACTGAGCAGTTCTTC. Using reference TRBV11-2 and TRBJ2-1 for the parts outside the CDR3, the full variable domain is EAGVAQSPRYKIIEKRQSVAFWCNPISGHATLYWYQQILGQGPKLLIQFQNNGVVDDSQLPKDRFSAERLKGVDSTLKIQPAKLEDSAVYLCASSQKGGLGTTEQFFGPGTRLTVL.

Notes on this clone: The same CDR3 also results from other DNA sequences found in this sample. J is TRBJ1-2 and V is TRBV18, with 9 bases fitting TRBD1. CDR1 and CDR2 from the germline V gene are KGHSH and LQKENI. This CDR3 spans 15 amino acids. Trimming took 3 bases from V and 0 from J; bases not matched to a gene: 2. The CDR3 loop reads CASSPGTGTNYGYTF. CDR3 sequence (DNA): TGTGCCAGCTCACCCGGGACAGGGACTAACTATGGCTACACCTTC.

This clone was picked up one time. V gene TRBV19 combines with J gene TRBJ1-5, with 12 bases aligning to TRBD1. Germline lookup yields CDR1 LNHDA and CDR2 SQIVND (reference sequence). After removal of 7 bases from V and 4 bases from J, the junction contained 8 bases not matched to a gene. This CDR3 region has 16 residues. CDR3 amino acids: CASTIGTGGSNQPQHF. The CDR3 nucleotides are TGTGCCAGTACCATAGGGACAGGGGGCAGTAATCAGCCCCAGCATTTT.

The chain links TRBV30 to TRBJ2-7; 10 nucleotides align to TRBD1. V shed 1 base, J shed 3 bases, and the junction held 3 bases outside the gene matches. The V gene's germline CDR1 is GTSNPN and CDR2 SVGIG (reference sequence). The CDR3 has 14 amino acids. CDR3 in DNA: TGTGCCTGGAGTGCCGGGACAGGGGACTACGAGCAGTACTTC. It specifies CAWSAGTGDYEQYF.

This clone has only a few counts. The CDR3 bases are TGTGCCAGCAGTCCGTCACAGGGGTCGAATATGAACACTGAAGCTTTCTTT. This encodes CASSPSQGSNMNTEAFF. The V gene is TRBV28, the J gene TRBJ1-1; 7 bases are a match to TRBD1. Germline assignment: CDR1 MDHEN and CDR2 SYDVKM. The CDR3 sequence is 17 residues long. V trimming: 5 bases; J trimming: 0 bases; junction bases outside the gene matches: 12.